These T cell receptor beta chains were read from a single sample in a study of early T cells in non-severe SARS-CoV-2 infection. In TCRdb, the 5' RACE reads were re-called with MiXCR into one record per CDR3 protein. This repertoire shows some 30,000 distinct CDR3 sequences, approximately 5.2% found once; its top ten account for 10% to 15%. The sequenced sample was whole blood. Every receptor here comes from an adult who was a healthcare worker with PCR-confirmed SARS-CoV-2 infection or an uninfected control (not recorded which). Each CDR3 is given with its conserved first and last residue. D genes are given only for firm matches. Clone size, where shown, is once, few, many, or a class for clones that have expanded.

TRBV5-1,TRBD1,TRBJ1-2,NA,CASSGRDSVANYGYTF,TGCGCCAGCAGCGGAAGGGACAGCGTAGCTAACTATGGCTACACCTTC
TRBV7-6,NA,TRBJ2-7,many,CASSPRDSAYEQYF,TGTGCCAGCAGCCCCCGGGACTCCGCCTACGAGCAGTACTTC
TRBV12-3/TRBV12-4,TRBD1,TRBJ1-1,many,CASRSGGSDTEAFF,TGTGCCAGCAGGTCAGGGGGTTCGGACACTGAAGCTTTCTTT
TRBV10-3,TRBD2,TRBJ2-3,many,CAISSIGSSGENITSTDTQYF,TGTGCCATCAGTAGCATCGGGTCTAGCGGGGAAAACATCACTAGCACAGATACGCAGTATTTT
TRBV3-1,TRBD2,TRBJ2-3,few,CASSQPAGGIYTQYF,TGTGCCAGCAGCCAACCAGCGGGGGGGATTTATACGCAGTATTTT
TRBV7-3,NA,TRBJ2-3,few,CASSLGSKRTDTQYF,TGTGCCAGCAGCTTAGGCAGTAAACGCACAGATACGCAGTATTTT
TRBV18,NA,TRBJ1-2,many,CASSPADNRGYTF,TGTGCCAGCTCACCAGCGGACAATCGTGGCTACACCTTC
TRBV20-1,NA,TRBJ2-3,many,CSARPSGRSTDTQYF,TGCAGTGCTAGACCGTCCGGGCGTAGCACAGATACGCAGTATTTT
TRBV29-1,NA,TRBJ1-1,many,CSVGLLVPNTEAFF,TGCAGCGTCGGCCTCTTAGTGCCAAACACTGAAGCTTTCTTT
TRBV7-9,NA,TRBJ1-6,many,CAGGLSGPNSPLHF,TGTGCCGGTGGTTTATCAGGCCCAAATTCACCCCTCCACTTT
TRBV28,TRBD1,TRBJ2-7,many,CASSTGQGAREQYF,TGTGCCAGCAGTACAGGACAGGGGGCGAGGGAGCAGTACTTC
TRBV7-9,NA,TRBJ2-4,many,CASSTTEAKNIQYF,TGTGCCAGCAGCACCACCGAAGCCAAAAACATTCAGTACTTC
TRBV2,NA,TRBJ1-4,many,CAGRRPLNEKLFF,TGTGCCGGGAGAAGACCCCTTAATGAAAAACTGTTTTTT
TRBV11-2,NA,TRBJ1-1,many,CASSLGLEQKAFF,TGTGCCAGCAGCTTAGGACTCGAGCAAAAAGCTTTCTTT
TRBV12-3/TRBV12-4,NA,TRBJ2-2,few,CASSRTAANTGELFF,TGTGCCAGCAGTCGGACAGCAGCGAACACCGGGGAGCTGTTTTTT
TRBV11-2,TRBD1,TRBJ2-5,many,CASRPGQEETQYF,TGTGCCAGCAGACCGGGACAGGAAGAGACCCAGTACTTC
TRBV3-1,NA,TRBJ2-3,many,CASSQAVGGTQYF,TGTGCCAGCAGCCAAGCGGTGGGCGGTACGCAGTATTTT
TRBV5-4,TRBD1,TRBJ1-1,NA,CASHWTGNTEAFF,TGTGCCAGCCACTGGACAGGGAATACTGAAGCTTTCTTT
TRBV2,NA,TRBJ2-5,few,CASSEVGHQETQYF,TGTGCCAGCAGTGAAGTTGGACACCAAGAGACCCAGTACTTC
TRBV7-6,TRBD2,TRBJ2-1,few,CASSLAPGGTYNEQFF,TGTGCCAGCAGCTTAGCCCCCGGGGGGACCTACAATGAGCAGTTCTTC
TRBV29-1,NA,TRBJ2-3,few,CSVEGLSPGNNFTDTQYF,TGCAGCGTTGAAGGACTGAGTCCGGGAAATAACTTCACAGATACGCAGTATTTT
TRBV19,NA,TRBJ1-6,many,CASSIAGQGGNSPLHF,TGTGCCAGTAGTATCGCCGGGCAGGGTGGGAATTCACCCCTCCACTTT
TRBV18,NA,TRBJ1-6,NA,CASSSTWGARNSPLHF,TGTGCCAGCTCGTCCACATGGGGGGCGCGTAATTCACCCCTCCACTTT
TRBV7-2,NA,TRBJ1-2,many,CASSPALEGWIYGYTF,TGTGCCAGCAGCCCCGCCTTAGAGGGCTGGATCTATGGCTACACCTTC
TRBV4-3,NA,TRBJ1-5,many,CASSQESGYQPQHF,TGCGCCAGCAGCCAAGAAAGCGGCTATCAGCCCCAGCATTTT
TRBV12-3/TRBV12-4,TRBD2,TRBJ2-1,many,CASSRTSGGHNEQFF,TGTGCCAGCAGCCGGACTAGCGGGGGCCACAATGAGCAGTTCTTC
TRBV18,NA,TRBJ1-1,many,CASSPRTDEAFF,TGTGCCAGCTCACCAAGGACAGACGAAGCTTTCTTT
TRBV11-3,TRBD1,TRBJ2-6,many,CASSSGTGGSGANVLTF,TGTGCCAGCAGTTCCGGGACAGGAGGCTCTGGGGCCAACGTCCTGACTTTC
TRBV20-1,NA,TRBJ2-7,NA,CSARQSSYEQYF,TGCAGTGCCCGACAGAGCTCCTACGAGCAGTACTTC
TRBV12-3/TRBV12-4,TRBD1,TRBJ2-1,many,CASSFSRGGNSYNEQFF,TGTGCCAGCAGTTTTAGTCGAGGGGGCAATTCCTACAATGAGCAGTTCTTC
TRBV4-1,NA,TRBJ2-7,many,CASSQAGDYEQYF,TGCGCCAGCAGCCAAGCTGGTGACTACGAGCAGTACTTC
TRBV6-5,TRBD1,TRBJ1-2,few,CASRTTGATNYGYTF,TGTGCCAGCAGAACTACAGGGGCCACTAACTATGGCTACACCTTC
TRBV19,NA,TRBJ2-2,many,CASRSGRNTGELFF,TGTGCCAGTAGATCAGGGCGGAACACCGGGGAGCTGTTTTTT
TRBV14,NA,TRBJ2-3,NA,CASQQNGDTQYF,TGTGCCAGCCAACAAAATGGGGATACGCAGTATTTT
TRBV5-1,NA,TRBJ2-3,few,CASSLAIAPDTQYF,TGCGCCAGCAGCTTGGCTATAGCCCCAGATACGCAGTATTTT
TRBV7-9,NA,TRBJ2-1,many,CASSLAGHGLGEQFF,TGTGCCAGCAGCTTAGCGGGACACGGCCTCGGGGAGCAGTTCTTC
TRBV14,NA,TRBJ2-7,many,CASSQVGARGFNAKYEQYF,TGTGCCAGCAGCCAAGTGGGGGCACGGGGTTTTAACGCTAAGTACGAGCAGTACTTC
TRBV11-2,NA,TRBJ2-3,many,CASSRDGGSPSDTQYF,TGTGCCAGCAGTAGGGACGGTGGATCCCCTTCAGATACGCAGTATTTT
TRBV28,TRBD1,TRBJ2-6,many,CASRQGRAGANVLTF,TGTGCCAGCAGACAGGGGCGGGCTGGGGCCAACGTCCTGACTTTC
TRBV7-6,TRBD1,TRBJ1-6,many,CASSGRQGYNSPLHF,TGTGCCAGCAGCGGAAGACAGGGGTATAATTCACCCCTCCACTTT
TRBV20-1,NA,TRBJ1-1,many,CSARDLKNTEAFF,TGCAGTGCTAGAGATCTTAAGAACACTGAAGCTTTCTTT
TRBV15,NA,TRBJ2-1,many,CATSRVVGNEQFF,TGTGCCACCAGCAGAGTGGTCGGAAATGAGCAGTTCTTC
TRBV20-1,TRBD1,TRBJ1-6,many,CSAEVPGQGSSPLHF,TGCAGTGCCGAAGTTCCGGGACAGGGGAGCTCACCCCTCCACTTT
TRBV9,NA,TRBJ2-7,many,CASSVGGSTYEQYF,TGTGCCAGCAGCGTAGGGGGGTCCACCTACGAGCAGTACTTC
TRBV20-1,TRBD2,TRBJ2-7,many,CSAPGTSGGRYSYEQYF,TGCAGTGCCCCAGGGACTAGCGGGGGCCGATACTCCTACGAGCAGTACTTC
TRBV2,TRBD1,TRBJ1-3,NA,CASRVTGDGNTIYF,TGTGCCAGCAGGGTGACAGGGGATGGAAACACCATATATTTT
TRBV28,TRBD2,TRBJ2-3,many,CASSLPGLAGGTSSTDTQYF,TGTGCCAGCAGTTTGCCGGGACTAGCGGGGGGGACTTCTAGCACAGATACGCAGTATTTT
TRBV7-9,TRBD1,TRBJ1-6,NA,CASSGQDYNSPLHF,TGTGCCAGCAGCGGACAGGACTATAATTCACCCCTCCACTTT
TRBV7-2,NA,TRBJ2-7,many,CASSFRLGTGEQYF,TGTGCCAGCAGTTTTAGACTAGGGACTGGCGAGCAGTACTTC
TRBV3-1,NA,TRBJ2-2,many,CASRARLGITGELFF,TGTGCCAGCAGGGCTAGACTAGGAATAACCGGGGAGCTGTTTTTT